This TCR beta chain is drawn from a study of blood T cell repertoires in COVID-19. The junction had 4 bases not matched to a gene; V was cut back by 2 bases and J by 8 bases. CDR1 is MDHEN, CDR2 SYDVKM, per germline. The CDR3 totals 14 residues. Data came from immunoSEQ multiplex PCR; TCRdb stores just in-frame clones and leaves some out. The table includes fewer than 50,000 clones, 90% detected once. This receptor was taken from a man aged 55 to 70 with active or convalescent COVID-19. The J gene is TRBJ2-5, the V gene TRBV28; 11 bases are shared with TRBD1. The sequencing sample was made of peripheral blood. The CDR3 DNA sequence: TGTGCCAGCAGTTTACGGGACAGGGGGACTACCCAGTACTTC. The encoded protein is CASSLRDRGTTQYF.